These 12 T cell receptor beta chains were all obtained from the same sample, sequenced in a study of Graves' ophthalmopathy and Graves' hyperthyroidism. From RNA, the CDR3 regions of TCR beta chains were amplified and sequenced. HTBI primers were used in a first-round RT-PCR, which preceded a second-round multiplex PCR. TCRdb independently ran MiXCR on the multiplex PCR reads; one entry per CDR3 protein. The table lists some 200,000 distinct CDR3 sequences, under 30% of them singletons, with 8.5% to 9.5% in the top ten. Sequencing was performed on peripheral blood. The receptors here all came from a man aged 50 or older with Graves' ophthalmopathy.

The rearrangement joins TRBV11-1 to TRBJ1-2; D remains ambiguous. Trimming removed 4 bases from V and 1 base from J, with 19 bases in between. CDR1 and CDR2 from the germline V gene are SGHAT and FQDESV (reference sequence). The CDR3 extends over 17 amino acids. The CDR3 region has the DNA TGTGCCAGCAGCTCAGCGTTTGGGGTTGGTAGTAACTATGGCTACACCTTC. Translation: CASSSAFGVGSNYGYTF.

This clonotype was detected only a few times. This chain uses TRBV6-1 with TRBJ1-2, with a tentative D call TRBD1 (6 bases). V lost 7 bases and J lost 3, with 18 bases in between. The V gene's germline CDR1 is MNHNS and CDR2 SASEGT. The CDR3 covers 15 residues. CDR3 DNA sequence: TGTGCCAGCAATGGGGGCAACTTTGGCGACTATGGCTACACCTTC. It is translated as CASNGGNFGDYGYTF.

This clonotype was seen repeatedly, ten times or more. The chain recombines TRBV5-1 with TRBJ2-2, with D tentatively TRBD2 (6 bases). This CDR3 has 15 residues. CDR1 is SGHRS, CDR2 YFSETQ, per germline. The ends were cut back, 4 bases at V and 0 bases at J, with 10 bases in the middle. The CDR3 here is CASSAGPSNTGELFF. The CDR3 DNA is TGCGCCAGCAGCGCGGGACCCTCGAACACCGGGGAGCTGTTTTTT.

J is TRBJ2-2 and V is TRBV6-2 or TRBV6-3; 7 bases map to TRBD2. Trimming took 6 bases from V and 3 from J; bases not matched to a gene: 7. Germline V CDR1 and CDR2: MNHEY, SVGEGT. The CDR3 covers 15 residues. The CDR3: CASRAAGRDTGELFF. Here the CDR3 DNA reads TGTGCCAGCAGGGCGGCGGGGAGGGACACCGGGGAGCTGTTTTTT.

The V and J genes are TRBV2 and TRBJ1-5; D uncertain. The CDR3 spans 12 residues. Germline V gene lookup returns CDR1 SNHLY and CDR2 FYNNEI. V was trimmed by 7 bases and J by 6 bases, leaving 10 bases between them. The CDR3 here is CASMDSGQPQHF. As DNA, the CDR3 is TGTGCCAGCATGGATTCCGGTCAGCCCCAGCATTTT.

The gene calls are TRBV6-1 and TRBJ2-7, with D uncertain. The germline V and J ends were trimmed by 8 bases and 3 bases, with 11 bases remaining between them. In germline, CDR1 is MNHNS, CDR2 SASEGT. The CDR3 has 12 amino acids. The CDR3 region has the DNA TGTGCCAGCCAGACCCAGAACTACGAGCAGTACTTC. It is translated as CASQTQNYEQYF.

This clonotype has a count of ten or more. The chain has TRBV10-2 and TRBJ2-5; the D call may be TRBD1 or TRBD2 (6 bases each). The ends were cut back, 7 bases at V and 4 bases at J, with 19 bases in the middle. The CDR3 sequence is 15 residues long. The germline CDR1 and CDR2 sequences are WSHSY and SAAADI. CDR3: CASIRGGGLGETQYF. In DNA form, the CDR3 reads TGCGCCAGCATCCGAGGAGGGGGACTCGGAGAGACCCAGTACTTC.

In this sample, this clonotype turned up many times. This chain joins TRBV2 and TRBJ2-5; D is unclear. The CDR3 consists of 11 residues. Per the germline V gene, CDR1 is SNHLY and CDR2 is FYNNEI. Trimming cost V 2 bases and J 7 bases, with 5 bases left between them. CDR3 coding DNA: TGTGCCAGCAGTGAACCTGGGACCCAGTACTTC. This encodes CASSEPGTQYF.

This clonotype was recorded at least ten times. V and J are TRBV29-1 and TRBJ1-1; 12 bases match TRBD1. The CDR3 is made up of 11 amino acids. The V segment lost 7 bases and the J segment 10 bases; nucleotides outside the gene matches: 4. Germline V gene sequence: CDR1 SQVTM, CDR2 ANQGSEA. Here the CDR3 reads CSAGTGGAAFF. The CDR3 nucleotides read TGCAGCGCCGGGACAGGGGGCGCAGCTTTCTTT.

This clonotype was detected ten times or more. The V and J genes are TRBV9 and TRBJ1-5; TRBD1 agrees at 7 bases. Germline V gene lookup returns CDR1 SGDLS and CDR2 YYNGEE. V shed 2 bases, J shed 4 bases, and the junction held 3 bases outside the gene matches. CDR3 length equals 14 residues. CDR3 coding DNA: TGTGCCAGCAGCGTTGGGACAGTTAATCAGCCCCAGCATTTT. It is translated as CASSVGTVNQPQHF.

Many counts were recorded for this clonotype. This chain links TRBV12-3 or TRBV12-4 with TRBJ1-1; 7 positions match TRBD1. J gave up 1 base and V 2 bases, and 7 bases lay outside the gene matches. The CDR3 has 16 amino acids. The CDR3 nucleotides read TGTGCCAGCAGTTTAAGGGGGCCCGCTGCGAACACTGAAGCTTTCTTT. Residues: CASSLRGPAANTEAFF.

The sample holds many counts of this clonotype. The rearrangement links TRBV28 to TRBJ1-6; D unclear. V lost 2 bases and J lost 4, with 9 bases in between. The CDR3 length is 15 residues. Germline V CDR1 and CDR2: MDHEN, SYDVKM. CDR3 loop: CASSLGQDYNSPLHF. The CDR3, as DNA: TGTGCCAGCAGTTTAGGGCAAGATTATAATTCACCCCTCCACTTT.